This passage covers 14 T cell receptor beta chains from one sample sequenced in a study of OX40 agonist ivuxolimab in advanced cancers. The data were produced by immunoSEQ multiplex PCR, yet TCRdb's version contains in-frame clones alone and is incomplete. The table shows roughly 72,000 clones, with around 94% occurring only once. The material sequenced was CD4+ or CD8+ T cells sorted from blood, taken in a trial of the OX40 agonist ivuxolimab. These receptors were taken from an adult with an advanced solid tumor such as melanoma, head and neck, liver or kidney cancer.

The chain uses TRBV5-4 and TRBJ2-1, with D perhaps matching TRBD2 (5 bases). V was trimmed by 2 bases and J by 10 bases, leaving 10 bases between them. The CDR3 consists of 12 residues. Germline CDR1 and CDR2: SGHNT and YYREEE (reference sequence). The CDR3 nucleotides read TGTGCCAGCAGCTTTGGACTGTACGAGCAGTTCTTC. As protein: CASSFGLYEQFF.

The chain couples TRBV4-1 to TRBJ1-5; tentatively, D is TRBD1 (6 bases). Germline assignment: CDR1 MGHRA and CDR2 YSYEKL. V gave up 2 bases and J gave up 0 bases, with 8 bases separating them. The CDR3 has 15 amino acids. CDR3 in amino acids: CASSQTDSSNQPQHF. The CDR3 bases are TGCGCCAGCAGCCAAACGGACAGTAGCAATCAGCCCCAGCATTTT.

As regards this clone: The sample has other DNA sequences that encode this CDR3 too. The V gene is TRBV5-4, the J gene TRBJ2-7; 8 bases agree with TRBD2. Germline values: CDR1 SGHNT, CDR2 YYREEE (reference sequence). V dropped 0 bases and J dropped 4; count of bases not matched to a gene: 3. This CDR3 comprises 14 residues. CDR3 in amino acids: CASSLGAGAYEQYF. CDR3 DNA: TGTGCCAGCAGCTTGGGAGCGGGAGCATACGAGCAGTACTTC. Full variable domain (outside the CDR3, taken from reference TRBV5-4 and TRBJ2-7): ETGVTQSPTHLIKTRGQQVTLRCSSQSGHNTVSWYQQALGQGPQFIFQYYREEENGRGNFPPRFSGLQFPNYSSELNVNALELDDSALYLCASSLGAGAYEQYFGPGTRLTVT.

This rearrangement joins TRBV9 to TRBJ2-3, with D possibly TRBD2 on 6 matching bases. V shed 0 bases and J shed 2 bases, with 13 bases lying between them. CDR3 length: 16 amino acids. Germline V lookup: CDR1 SGDLS, CDR2 YYNGEE. The CDR3 region is CASSVDGLAITDTQYF. CDR3 nucleotide sequence: TGTGCCAGCAGCGTAGATGGGCTAGCGATCACAGATACGCAGTATTTT. Supplemented by reference TRBV9 and TRBJ2-3, the full variable domain reads DSGVTQTPKHLITATGQRVTLRCSPRSGDLSVYWYQQSLDQGLQFLIQYYNGEERAKGNILERFSAQQFPDLHSELNLSSLELGDSALYFCASSVDGLAITDTQYFGPGTRLTVL.

The V call is TRBV28, the J call TRBJ2-2; D is unclear. The V gene lost 3 bases and the J gene lost 5 bases, with 13 bases spanning the gap. The CDR3 extends over 15 amino acids. Per germline, CDR1 MDHEN and CDR2 SYDVKM. The CDR3 nucleotides are TGTGCCAGCAGTTTTGTCACGACTTTTACCGGGGAGCTGTTTTTT. Its translation is CASSFVTTFTGELFF.

This chain joins TRBV4-1 and TRBJ1-2; no clear D gene. V shed 0 bases and J shed 2 bases, with 13 bases lying between them. CDR1 and CDR2 (germline): MGHRA, YSYEKL. The CDR3 length is 16 residues. The CDR3 DNA reads TGCGCCAGCAGCCAAGAATATGGGGTCCAAAACTATGGCTACACCTTC. Translation gives CASSQEYGVQNYGYTF.

The chain combines TRBV28 with TRBJ2-3; tentative D call: TRBD2 (6 bases). The CDR3 consists of 13 residues. Germline values: CDR1 MDHEN, CDR2 SYDVKM. The germline V and J ends were trimmed by 8 bases and 1 base, with 10 bases remaining between them. The CDR3 spells CASRLEGTDTQYF. The CDR3 coding sequence is TGTGCCAGCCGACTAGAGGGCACAGATACGCAGTATTTT.

The chain has TRBV7-2 and TRBJ2-7, with 8 bases aligning to TRBD2. This CDR3 spans 20 amino acids. CDR1 is SGHTA and CDR2 is FQGNSA in the germline V gene. J lost 0 bases, V lost 0 bases, and 16 bases had no gene match. The CDR3 here is CASSLAPTISGSGFSYEQYF. The CDR3 region has the DNA TGTGCCAGCAGCTTAGCGCCTACTATAAGCGGGAGCGGGTTCTCCTACGAGCAGTACTTC.

The V and J genes are TRBV27 and TRBJ2-7; D gene uncertain. Trimming took off 4 bases at V and 7 bases at J, with 14 bases between the two ends. The CDR3 spans 13 residues. Per the germline V gene, CDR1 is MNHEY and CDR2 is SMNVEV (reference sequence). CDR3 coding DNA: TGTGCCAGCAGTTCTTTAGGCCCCCATGAGCAGTACTTC. Translating it yields CASSSLGPHEQYF.

The chain uses TRBV27 and TRBJ1-1; maybe TRBD1 (5 bases). Trimming pared 1 base from V and 4 bases from J, leaving 10 bases between. The V gene's germline CDR1 is MNHEY and CDR2 SMNVEV (reference sequence). This CDR3 is 14 amino acids long. The CDR3 nucleotides read TGTGCCAGCAGTTTATTCGGGGGGGGCACTGAAGCTTTCTTT. Protein product: CASSLFGGGTEAFF.

The gene calls are TRBV28 and TRBJ1-1, with 9 bases aligning to TRBD1. With 5 bases clipped from V and 1 base from J, the junction kept 5 bases outside the gene matches. Germline loops: CDR1 MDHEN, CDR2 SYDVKM. This CDR3 spans 15 amino acids. CDR3 protein: CASSTRDRANTEAFF. For the CDR3, the DNA is TGTGCCAGCAGTACAAGGGACAGGGCGAACACTGAAGCTTTCTTT. Variable domain in full (rest from reference TRBV28 and TRBJ1-1): DVKVTQSSRYLVKRTGEKVFLECVQDMDHENMFWYRQDPGLGLRLIYFSYDVKMKEKGDIPEGYSVSREKKERFSLILESASTNQTSMYLCASSTRDRANTEAFFGQGTRLTVV.

The sample holds a few counts of this clone. The chain employs TRBV7-9 and TRBJ1-5, with a weak D call TRBD1 (5 bases). The V end was cut by 5 bases, the J end by 6 bases, with 17 bases between. The CDR3 is made up of 15 amino acids. Germline V CDR1 and CDR2: SEHNR, FQNEAQ (reference sequence). The CDR3 reads CASSREGSFGQPQHF. As DNA, the CDR3 is TGTGCCAGCAGCCGAGAGGGGAGTTTTGGTCAGCCCCAGCATTTT.

The chain carries TRBV28 and TRBJ2-3; D perhaps matches TRBD1 (5 bases). The CDR3 runs to 15 residues. The ends were cut back, 2 bases at V and 1 base at J, with 10 bases in the middle. In germline, CDR1 is MDHEN, CDR2 SYDVKM. This CDR3 is CASSLSGAGTDTQYF. CDR3 in DNA: TGTGCCAGCAGTTTAAGTGGGGCGGGCACAGATACGCAGTATTTT.

The count of this clone is one. The gene calls are TRBV27 and TRBJ2-7; tentative D call: TRBD2 (5 bases). Germline CDR1 is MNHEY and CDR2 is SMNVEV (reference sequence). The length of the CDR3 is 12 residues. Trimming took 4 bases from V and 5 from J, leaving 9 bases between them. The CDR3 spells CASSSGIHEQYF. The DNA for the CDR3 is TGTGCCAGCAGTTCCGGGATCCACGAGCAGTACTTC.